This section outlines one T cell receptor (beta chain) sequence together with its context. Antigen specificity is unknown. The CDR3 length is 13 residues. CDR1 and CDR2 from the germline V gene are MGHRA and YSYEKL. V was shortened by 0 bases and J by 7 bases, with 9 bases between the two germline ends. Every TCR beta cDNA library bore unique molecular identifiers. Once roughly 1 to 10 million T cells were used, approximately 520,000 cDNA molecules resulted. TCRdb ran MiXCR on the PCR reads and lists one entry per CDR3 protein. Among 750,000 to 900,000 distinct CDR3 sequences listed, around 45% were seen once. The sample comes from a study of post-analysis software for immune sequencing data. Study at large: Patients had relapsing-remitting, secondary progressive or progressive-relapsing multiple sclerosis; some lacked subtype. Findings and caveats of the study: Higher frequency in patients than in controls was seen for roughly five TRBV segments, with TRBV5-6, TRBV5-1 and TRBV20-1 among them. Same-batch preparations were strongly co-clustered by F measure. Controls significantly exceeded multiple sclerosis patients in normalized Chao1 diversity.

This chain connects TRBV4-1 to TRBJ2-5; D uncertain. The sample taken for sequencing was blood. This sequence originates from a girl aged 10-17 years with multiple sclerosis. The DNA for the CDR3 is TGCGCCAGCAGCCAAGAGGGATGGGGGACCCAGTACTTC. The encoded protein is CASSQEGWGTQYF.